Following are 10 T cell receptor beta chains from one sample sequenced in a study of shared T cell receptors in the human thymus (dated by TCRdb to the early 2020s). The method was the immunoSEQ multiplex PCR assay. Drawn from immuneACCESS, this table holds only the in-frame rearrangements with V and J called that TCRdb kept. Clones are partly lost; checked studies trace under half to an unresolved V gene and leave the rest unexplained. This sample is represented by about 380,000 clones; approximately 95% of them were singletons. In total, the top ten clones hold approximately 0.02% of the sample. The sample consisted of thymocytes. The receptor set was obtained from a human donor.

The DNA for the CDR3 is TGCGCCAGCAGCTTGGAAGGGACAGGGACCTATGAGCAGTTCTTC. It yields the protein CASSLEGTGTYEQFF. This chain uses TRBV5-1 with TRBJ2-1, with 9 positions matching TRBD1. V gave up 0 bases and J gave up 8 bases; unmatched junction bases: 6. This CDR3 contains 15 residues. Germline CDR1 is SGHRS and CDR2 is YFSETQ.

The gene calls are TRBV23-1 and TRBJ2-2; D is perhaps TRBD1 or TRBD2 (5 bases each). TRBV23-1 is designated an ORF whose function remains uncertain. Trimming shortened V by 4 bases and J by 6 bases, and 27 bases separated the two germline ends. CDR3 size: 19 residues. CDR3 sequence: CASSPGPTGRQKEAGELFF. The CDR3 DNA is TGCGCCAGCAGTCCCGGGCCTACGGGGCGACAGAAGGAAGCCGGGGAGCTGTTTTTT.

The V gene is TRBV5-6, the J gene TRBJ2-2; D not certain. This CDR3 is 17 amino acids long. CDR1 is SGHDT, CDR2 YYEEEE, per germline. Trimming took 0 bases from V and 0 from J, leaving 12 bases between them. Written as DNA, the CDR3 is TGTGCCAGCAGCTTGGGTCGGACGTCAGCGAACACCGGGGAGCTGTTTTTT. It yields the protein CASSLGRTSANTGELFF.

The chain uses TRBV19 and TRBJ1-1, with TRBD1 matching over 10 bases. Per germline, CDR1 LNHDA and CDR2 SQIVND (reference sequence). The CDR3 is 21 residues long. With V trimmed by 5 bases and J by 0 bases, 21 bases remained unmatched. The CDR3 sequence is CASSPVFGPLDRGRMNTEAFF. CDR3 DNA sequence: TGTGCCAGTAGTCCAGTGTTCGGGCCCCTTGACAGGGGGCGAATGAACACTGAAGCTTTCTTT.

This clone was detected only once. The chain uses TRBV27 and TRBJ2-6; D is unclear. CDR3 size: 13 residues. V lost 8 bases and J lost 2, with 7 bases in between. The V gene's germline CDR1 is MNHEY and CDR2 SMNVEV (reference sequence). For the CDR3, the DNA is TGTGCCAGCTCCGCAGCTGGGGCCAACGTCCTGACTTTC. Translation: CASSAAGANVLTF. The full variable domain, in which reference TRBV27 and TRBJ2-6 provide the parts outside the CDR3, is EAQVTQNPRYLITVTGKKLTVTCSQNMNHEYMSWYRQDPGLGLRQIYYSMNVEVTDKGDVPEGYKVSRKEKRNFPLILESPSPNQTSLYFCASSAAGANVLTFGAGSRLTVL.

This rearrangement joins TRBV18 to TRBJ1-5, with D possibly being TRBD1 (6 bases). This CDR3 region has 16 residues. Germline values: CDR1 KGHSH, CDR2 LQKENI. The germline V and J ends were trimmed by 6 bases and 7 bases, with 22 bases remaining between them. CDR3 DNA sequence: TGTGCCAGCTCCACCCGGGACACCAGCTTGGACCAGCCCCAGCATTTT. Protein sequence: CASSTRDTSLDQPQHF.

This chain links TRBV7-9 with TRBJ1-4; weak D call: TRBD1 (5 bases). This CDR3 contains 15 residues. CDR1 and CDR2 from the germline V gene are SEHNR and FQNEAQ (reference sequence). Trimming shortened V by 5 bases and J by 10 bases, and 20 bases separated the two germline ends. The CDR3: CASSNQALPGGKLFF. DNA of the CDR3: TGTGCCAGCAGCAATCAGGCCCTTCCGGGGGGAAAACTGTTTTTT.

The rearrangement joins TRBV27 to TRBJ2-3; D uncertain. Germline CDR1 and CDR2: MNHEY and SMNVEV (reference sequence). Trimming took 1 base from V and 0 from J, leaving 8 bases between them. The CDR3 spans 15 residues. CDR3: CASSLYPGSTDTQYF. The DNA of the CDR3 is TGTGCCAGCAGTTTATATCCAGGAAGCACAGATACGCAGTATTTT.

The rearrangement uses TRBV28 and TRBJ2-7; 9 bases are a match to TRBD1. The germline V gene encodes CDR1 MDHEN and CDR2 SYDVKM. This CDR3 comprises 15 residues. After removal of 4 bases from V and 7 bases from J, the junction contained 11 bases not matched to a gene. The CDR3 loop reads CASSSVGQGTKEQYF. The CDR3 bases are TGTGCCAGCAGTTCCGTGGGACAGGGAACGAAAGAGCAGTACTTC.

The chain combines TRBV11-2 with TRBJ2-5; the match to TRBD2 covers 9 bases. CDR3 length equals 17 residues. With V trimmed by 1 base and J by 2 bases, 8 bases remained unmatched. CDR1 and CDR2 (germline): SGHAT, FQNNGV. The CDR3 loop is CASSLVGASGVQETQYF. The CDR3 DNA is TGTGCCAGCAGCTTAGTTGGGGCTAGCGGGGTGCAAGAGACCCAGTACTTC.